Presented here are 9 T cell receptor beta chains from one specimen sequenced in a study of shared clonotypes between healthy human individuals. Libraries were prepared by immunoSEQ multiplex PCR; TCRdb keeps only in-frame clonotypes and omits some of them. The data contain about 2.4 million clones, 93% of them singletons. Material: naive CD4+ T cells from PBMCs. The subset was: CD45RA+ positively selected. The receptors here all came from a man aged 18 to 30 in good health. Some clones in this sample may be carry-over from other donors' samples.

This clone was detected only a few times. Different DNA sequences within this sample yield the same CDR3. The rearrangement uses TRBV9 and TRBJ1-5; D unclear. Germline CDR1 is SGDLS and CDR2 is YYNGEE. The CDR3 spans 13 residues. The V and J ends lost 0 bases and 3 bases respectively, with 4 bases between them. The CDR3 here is CASSVGSNQPQHF. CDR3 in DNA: TGTGCCAGCAGCGTAGGCTCCAATCAGCCCCAGCATTTT.

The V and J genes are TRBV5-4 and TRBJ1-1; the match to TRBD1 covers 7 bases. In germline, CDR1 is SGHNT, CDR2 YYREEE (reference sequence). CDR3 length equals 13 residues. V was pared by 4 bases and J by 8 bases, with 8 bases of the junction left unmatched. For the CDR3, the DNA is TGTGCCAGCAGCCCAGCCTGGACAGGCGAAGCTTTCTTT. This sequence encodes CASSPAWTGEAFF.

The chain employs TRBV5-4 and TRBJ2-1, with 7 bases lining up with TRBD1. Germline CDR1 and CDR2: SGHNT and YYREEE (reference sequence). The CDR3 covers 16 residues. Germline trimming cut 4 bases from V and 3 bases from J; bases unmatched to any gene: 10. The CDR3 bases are TGTGCCAGCAGCCGCCCCTCCGGGACAGACTACAATGAGCAGTTCTTC. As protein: CASSRPSGTDYNEQFF.

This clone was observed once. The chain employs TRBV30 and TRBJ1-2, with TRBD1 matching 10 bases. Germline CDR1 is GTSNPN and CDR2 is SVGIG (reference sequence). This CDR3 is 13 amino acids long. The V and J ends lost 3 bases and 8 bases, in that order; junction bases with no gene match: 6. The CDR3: CAWSGTGAGGYTF. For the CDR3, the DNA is TGTGCCTGGAGCGGGACAGGGGCTGGGGGCTACACCTTC.

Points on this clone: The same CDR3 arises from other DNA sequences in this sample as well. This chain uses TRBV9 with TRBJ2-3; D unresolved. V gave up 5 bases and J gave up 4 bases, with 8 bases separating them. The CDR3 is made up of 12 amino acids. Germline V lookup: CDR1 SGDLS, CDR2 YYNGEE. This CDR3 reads CASSPGADTQYF. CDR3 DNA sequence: TGTGCCAGCAGTCCAGGCGCAGATACGCAGTATTTT. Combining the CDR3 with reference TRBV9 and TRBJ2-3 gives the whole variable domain DSGVTQTPKHLITATGQRVTLRCSPRSGDLSVYWYQQSLDQGLQFLIQYYNGEERAKGNILERFSAQQFPDLHSELNLSSLELGDSALYFCASSPGADTQYFGPGTRLTVL.

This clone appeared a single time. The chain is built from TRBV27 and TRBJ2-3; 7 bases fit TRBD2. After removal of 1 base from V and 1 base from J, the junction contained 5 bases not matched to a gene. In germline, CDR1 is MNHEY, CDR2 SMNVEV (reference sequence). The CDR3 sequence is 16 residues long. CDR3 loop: CASSLLGRAGTDTQYF. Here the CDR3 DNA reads TGTGCCAGCAGTTTATTGGGGAGGGCTGGCACAGATACGCAGTATTTT.

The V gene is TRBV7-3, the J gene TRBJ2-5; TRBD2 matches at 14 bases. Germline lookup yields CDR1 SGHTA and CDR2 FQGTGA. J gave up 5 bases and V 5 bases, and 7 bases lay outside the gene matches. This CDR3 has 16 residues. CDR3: CASSPGTSGSWETQYF. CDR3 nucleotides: TGTGCCAGCAGCCCCGGGACTAGCGGGAGCTGGGAGACCCAGTACTTC.

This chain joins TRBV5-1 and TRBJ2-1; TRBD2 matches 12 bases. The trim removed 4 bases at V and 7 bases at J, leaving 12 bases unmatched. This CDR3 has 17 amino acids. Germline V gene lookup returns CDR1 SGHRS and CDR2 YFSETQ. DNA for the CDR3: TGCGCCAGCAGCGGACTAGCGGGAAGTGGGGTCGGGAATGAGCAGTTCTTC. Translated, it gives CASSGLAGSGVGNEQFF.

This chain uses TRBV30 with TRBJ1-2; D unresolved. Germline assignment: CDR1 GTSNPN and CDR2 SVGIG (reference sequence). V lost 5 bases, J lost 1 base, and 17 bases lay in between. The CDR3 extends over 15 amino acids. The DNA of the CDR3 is TGTGCCTGGCACGTTTCCGGGAGAAATAACTATGGCTACACCTTC. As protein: CAWHVSGRNNYGYTF.